This T cell receptor beta chain stems from a study of blood T cell repertoires in COVID-19. Study-level background: PBMCs, B-cell-depleted T cells, or T cells were the source of the cDNA or gDNA that made up the material.

The V gene lost 0 bases and the J gene lost 6 bases, with 5 bases spanning the gap. Germline V gene sequence: CDR1 MNHEY, CDR2 SMNVEV (reference sequence). There are 13 residues in the CDR3. Clones were sequenced by immunoSEQ multiplex PCR, and TCRdb holds only the in-frame ones, with some missing. The data contain 250,000 or so clones, around nine tenths of them seen just once; the ten biggest clones take up about 10%. Source material: peripheral blood. This receptor was obtained from a man aged 35-49 years with active or convalescent COVID-19. This chain connects TRBV27 to TRBJ1-4, with D unclear. CDR3 protein: CASSLSEHEKLFF. CDR3 sequence (DNA): TGTGCCAGCAGTTTATCAGAGCATGAAAAACTGTTTTTT.